The clone carrying this TCR beta chain showed up just once. Its matching antigen is unknown. The germline V and J ends were trimmed by 2 bases and 0 bases, with 11 bases remaining between them. The CDR3 contains 14 residues. Germline V gives CDR1 DFQATT, CDR2 SNEGSKA (reference sequence). The data originate from a study of T cell repertoires in cytomegalovirus infection. Study-wide context: Through public TCR beta signatures, both CMV infection and matching HLA type were indicated.

Study observations and caveats: Individuals carrying CMV plus the relevant HLA were identified by cumulative frequency of public TCR beta families.

MiXCR was run by TCRdb on the reads, yielding one entry per CDR3 protein. The sample holds hundreds of thousands of distinct CDR3 sequences, about a third seen once. V is TRBV20-1 and J is TRBJ2-7, with D unclear. This specimen consisted of cultured CD8+ T cells from PBMCs, obtained from culture after CMV antigen stimulation. This TCR was sampled from a human donor in good health (CMV status not recorded). Some clones in this sample may be carry-over from other donors' samples. The CDR3 coding sequence is TGCAGTGCTAGACATGGGGAAAGCTCCTACGAGCAGTACTTC. It translates to CSARHGESSYEQYF.